Following are 18 T cell receptor beta chains from one sample sequenced in a study of shared clonotypes between healthy human individuals (dated by TCRdb to 2020 to 2022). The library was obtained by the immunoSEQ multiplex PCR assay. As stored in TCRdb, this immuneACCESS dataset retains in-frame rearrangements with V and J assigned. A fraction of the clones does not appear; measured against another copy, unresolved V genes explain less than half of the discrepancy, and the remainder lacks a known reason. This sample comprises 550,000 to 600,000 clones, 98% of them detected only once. Approximately 0.3% of the sample is taken by the ten largest. CD8 naive samples were obtained by positive selection for CCR7 among CD45RO-negative cells, yielding a CD45RA+CCR7+ population from which TemRA cells were excluded. The sequenced sample was naive CD8+ T cells sorted from blood. In the paper's terms, the cell subset or site label means: CD45RA+CCR7+. Receptor source: a man aged 25-45 years in good health.

The chain couples TRBV7-9 to TRBJ2-1; either TRBD1 or TRBD2 may supply D (5 bases each). Germline CDR1 and CDR2: SEHNR and FQNEAQ (reference sequence). V shed 5 bases and J shed 5 bases, with 19 bases lying between them. The CDR3 loop spans 16 amino acids. The CDR3 nucleotides read TGTGCCAGCAGCGGAGGTGGGGCCGGTCGTAACAATGAGCAGTTCTTC. Its protein product is CASSGGGAGRNNEQFF.

This chain links TRBV29-1 with TRBJ2-7; tentatively, D is TRBD1 (7 bases). The CDR3 consists of 14 residues. Trimming removed 6 bases from V and 6 bases from J, with 21 bases in between. From germline, CDR1 is SQVTM and CDR2 ANQGSEA. CDR3 DNA: TGCAGCGTGGCGGGGAATCAGGGGGAGGCCGAGCAGTACTTC. Encoded protein: CSVAGNQGEAEQYF.

The genes are TRBV19 and TRBJ2-1; 7 nucleotides agree with TRBD2. J was trimmed by 3 bases and V by 6 bases; bases with no gene match: 8. Germline CDR1 reads LNHDA; CDR2 reads SQIVND (reference sequence). This CDR3 has 15 amino acids. The CDR3 nucleotides read TGTGCCAGTAGGTCCGTGTCTAGCGGCTACAATGAGCAGTTCTTC. Protein: CASRSVSSGYNEQFF.

In DNA form, the CDR3 reads TGTGCCAGCACGGACTTTCTACTGGACAATGAGCAGTTCTTC. Encoded protein: CASTDFLLDNEQFF. This sequence joins TRBV7-9 and TRBJ2-1, with D possibly matching TRBD2 (5 bases). The CDR3 is made up of 14 amino acids. Germline-derived CDR1 and CDR2 are SEHNR and FQNEAQ (reference sequence). V lost 7 bases and J lost 5, with 15 bases in between.

In this sample, this clone turned up once. This chain links TRBV11-2 with TRBJ2-7; possible D gene TRBD1, 5 bases. V gave up 5 bases and J gave up 1 base, with 12 bases separating them. This CDR3 contains 14 residues. Germline V CDR1 and CDR2: SGHAT, FQNNGV. The CDR3 DNA reads as TGTGCCAGCAGCCTTGGGGCCGTTTCCTACGAGCAGTACTTC. It translates to CASSLGAVSYEQYF.

This rearrangement joins TRBV28 to TRBJ1-5; TRBD1 agrees at 7 bases. CDR3 length equals 16 residues. J gave up 3 bases and V 4 bases, and 9 bases lay outside the gene matches. Germline values: CDR1 MDHEN, CDR2 SYDVKM. The CDR3 nucleotides read TGTGCCAGCAGTTCGCCCGGGACAGAGGACAATCAGCCCCAGCATTTT. Translation: CASSSPGTEDNQPQHF.

The chain has TRBV7-8 and TRBJ2-1; D may be TRBD2 (6 bases). Germline-derived CDR1 and CDR2 are SGHVS and FQNEAQ. The CDR3 is made up of 16 amino acids. Trimming took 1 base from V and 0 from J, leaving 10 bases between them. The CDR3 DNA reads as TGTGCCAGCAGCTTAGTGGCGGGGAGCTCCTACAATGAGCAGTTCTTC. This translates into CASSLVAGSSYNEQFF. Supplemented by reference TRBV7-8 and TRBJ2-1, the full variable domain reads GAGVSQSPRYKVAKRGQDVALRCDPISGHVSLFWYQQALGQGPEFLTYFQNEAQLDKSGLPSDRFFAERPEGSVSTLKIQRTQQEDSAVYLCASSLVAGSSYNEQFFGPGTRLTVL.

The rearrangement joins TRBV4-1 to TRBJ1-5, with D maybe TRBD1 (5 bases). There are 13 residues in the CDR3. Between the trimmed V and J ends, which lost 4 bases and 7 bases, there was a span of 11 bases. In germline, CDR1 is MGHRA, CDR2 YSYEKL. The CDR3 bases are TGCGCCAGCAGCCGGGAGTGGGGGCAGCCCCAGCATTTT. The encoded protein is CASSREWGQPQHF.

The chain employs TRBV7-2 and TRBJ2-3; 10 nucleotides line up with TRBD2. V dropped 6 bases and J dropped 2; count of bases not matched to a gene: 5. The CDR3 runs 15 residues. Looked up from germline, CDR1 is SGHTA and CDR2 is FQGNSA. For the CDR3, the DNA is TGTGCCAGCAGACTTACTAGCGGGAACACAGATACGCAGTATTTT. This encodes CASRLTSGNTDTQYF.

V usage is TRBV11-2 and J usage is TRBJ2-7; 8 bases are shared with TRBD2. The ends lost 7 bases at V and 2 bases at J; junction bases unmatched: 7. The CDR3 runs 14 residues. Per germline, CDR1 SGHAT and CDR2 FQNNGV. CDR3 sequence reads: CASTLAVGPYEQYF. CDR3 sequence (DNA): TGTGCCAGCACACTAGCGGTCGGGCCCTACGAGCAGTACTTC.

The chain links TRBV2 to TRBJ2-2; possible D gene TRBD2, 6 bases. This CDR3 has 15 amino acids. V shed 4 bases and J shed 4 bases, with 13 bases lying between them. Germline V gene lookup returns CDR1 SNHLY and CDR2 FYNNEI. The chain's CDR3 is CASSVNPGGTGELFF. CDR3 DNA sequence: TGTGCCAGCAGTGTTAACCCCGGGGGCACCGGGGAGCTGTTTTTT.

The CDR3 loop reads CASRDNYEQYF. CDR3 bases: TGTGCCAGTAGAGATAACTACGAGCAGTACTTC. V gene TRBV19 combines with J gene TRBJ2-7; D unresolved. The CDR3 spans 11 residues. V dropped 6 bases and J dropped 3 bases, with 6 bases sitting between them. Germline V CDR1 and CDR2: LNHDA, SQIVND (reference sequence).

The chain uses TRBV7-9 and TRBJ2-7; D is ambiguous. The germline CDR1 and CDR2 sequences are SEHNR and FQNEAQ (reference sequence). The CDR3 runs to 14 residues. Trimming pared 2 bases from V and 4 bases from J, leaving 12 bases between. The CDR3 nucleotides read TGTGCCAGCAGCTTAAAGGACCGCATTTACGAGCAGTACTTC. This gives the protein CASSLKDRIYEQYF. Full variable domain (outside the CDR3, taken from reference TRBV7-9 and TRBJ2-7): DTGVSQNPRHKITKRGQNVTFRCDPISEHNRLYWYRQTLGQGPEFLTYFQNEAQLEKSRLLSDRFSAERPKGSFSTLEIQRTEQGDSAMYLCASSLKDRIYEQYFGPGTRLTVT.

V gene TRBV9 combines with J gene TRBJ2-7; the match to TRBD2 covers 7 bases. The ends lost 0 bases at V and 6 bases at J; junction bases unmatched: 6. The germline V gene encodes CDR1 SGDLS and CDR2 YYNGEE. The CDR3 totals 14 residues. CDR3 DNA: TGTGCCAGCAGCGTAGAGGGGACTACTTTCGAGCAGTACTTC. This translates into CASSVEGTTFEQYF.

CDR3 amino acids: CASSPGTSGSYEQYF. In DNA form, the CDR3 reads TGTGCCAGCTCACCGGGGACTAGCGGGAGTTACGAGCAGTACTTC. The rearrangement joins TRBV18 to TRBJ2-7; 14 nucleotides agree with TRBD2. V gave up 3 bases and J gave up 4 bases; unmatched junction bases: 2. The CDR3 is made up of 15 amino acids. Germline V gene sequence: CDR1 KGHSH, CDR2 LQKENI.

V is TRBV5-1 and J is TRBJ2-1; weak D call: TRBD2 (6 bases). Germline lookup yields CDR1 SGHRS and CDR2 YFSETQ. V lost 4 bases, J lost 0 bases, and 14 bases lay in between. The length of the CDR3 is 16 residues. CDR3 sequence reads: CASSLGLMSSYNEQFF. The CDR3 bases are TGCGCCAGCAGCCTGGGACTTATGAGCTCCTACAATGAGCAGTTCTTC.

The genes are TRBV7-2 and TRBJ2-7; 8 nucleotides align to TRBD2. The CDR3 spans 15 residues. The germline CDR1 and CDR2 sequences are SGHTA and FQGNSA. V trimming: 5 bases; J trimming: 3 bases; junction bases outside the gene matches: 9. The CDR3 nucleotides read TGTGCCAGCAGCCCCGGGGTAGCGGGAAGCTACGAGCAGTACTTC. Translated, it gives CASSPGVAGSYEQYF.

The chain links TRBV28 to TRBJ2-1; 8 bases map to TRBD2. The CDR3 runs 15 residues. Germline CDR1 is MDHEN and CDR2 is SYDVKM. With V trimmed by 3 bases and J by 7 bases, 8 bases remained unmatched. The CDR3 spells CASSFTGTSGNEQFF. The DNA for the CDR3 is TGTGCCAGCAGTTTCACCGGGACTAGTGGAAATGAGCAGTTCTTC.